This T cell receptor (beta chain) was observed in a study of technical replicates of blood from a few donors. Clones were sequenced by immunoSEQ multiplex PCR, and TCRdb holds only the in-frame ones, with some missing. The sample contains just over 95,000 clones, approximately 95% of which appear only once. V was shortened by 1 base and J by 9 bases, with 16 bases between the two germline ends. CDR1 SEHNR and CDR2 FQNEAQ come from the germline V gene (reference sequence). The CDR3 length is 15 residues. The sequenced material came from T cells isolated from PBMCs. This sequence originates from a human donor in good health. The genes are TRBV7-9 and TRBJ1-5; no reliable D call. As DNA, the CDR3 is TGTGCCAGCAGCTTAGGCGGGGAATGGGCTCGGCCCCAGCATTTT. Translating gives CASSLGGEWARPQHF.